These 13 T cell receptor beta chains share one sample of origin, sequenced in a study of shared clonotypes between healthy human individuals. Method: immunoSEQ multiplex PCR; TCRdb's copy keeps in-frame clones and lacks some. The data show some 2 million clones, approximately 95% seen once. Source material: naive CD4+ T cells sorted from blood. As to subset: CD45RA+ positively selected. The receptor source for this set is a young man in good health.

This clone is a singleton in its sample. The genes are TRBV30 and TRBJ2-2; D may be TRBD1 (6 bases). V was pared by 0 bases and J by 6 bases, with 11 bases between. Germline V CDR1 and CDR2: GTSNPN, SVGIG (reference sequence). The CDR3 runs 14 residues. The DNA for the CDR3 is TGTGCCTGGAGTGTAGGGGGATCTTCCGGGGAGCTGTTTTTT. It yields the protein CAWSVGGSSGELFF.

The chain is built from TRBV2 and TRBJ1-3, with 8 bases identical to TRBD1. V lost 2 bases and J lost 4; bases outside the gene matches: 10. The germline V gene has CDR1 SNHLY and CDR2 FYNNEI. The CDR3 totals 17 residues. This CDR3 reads CASSEWGQASAGNTIYF. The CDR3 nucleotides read TGTGCCAGCAGTGAATGGGGACAGGCATCAGCCGGAAACACCATATATTTT.

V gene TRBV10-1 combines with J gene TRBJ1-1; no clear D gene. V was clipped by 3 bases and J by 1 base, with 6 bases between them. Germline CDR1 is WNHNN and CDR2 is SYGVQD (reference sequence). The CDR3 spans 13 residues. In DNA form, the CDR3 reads TGCGCCAGCAGTGACAACGGGAACACTGAAGCTTTCTTT. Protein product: CASSDNGNTEAFF.

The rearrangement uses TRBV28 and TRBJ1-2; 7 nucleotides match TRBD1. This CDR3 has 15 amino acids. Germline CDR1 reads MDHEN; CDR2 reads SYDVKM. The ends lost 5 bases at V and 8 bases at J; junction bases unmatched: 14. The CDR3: CASSTIGTERQGYTF. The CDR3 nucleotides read TGTGCCAGCAGTACTATCGGGACAGAACGTCAGGGCTACACCTTC.

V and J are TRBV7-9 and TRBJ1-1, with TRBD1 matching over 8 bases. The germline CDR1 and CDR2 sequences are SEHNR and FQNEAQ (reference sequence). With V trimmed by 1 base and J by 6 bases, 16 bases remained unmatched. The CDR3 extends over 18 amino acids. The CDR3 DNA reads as TGTGCCAGCAGCTTAGTAATCGGCGGCAGGGGGCGTAGCGCTGAAGCTTTCTTT. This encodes CASSLVIGGRGRSAEAFF.

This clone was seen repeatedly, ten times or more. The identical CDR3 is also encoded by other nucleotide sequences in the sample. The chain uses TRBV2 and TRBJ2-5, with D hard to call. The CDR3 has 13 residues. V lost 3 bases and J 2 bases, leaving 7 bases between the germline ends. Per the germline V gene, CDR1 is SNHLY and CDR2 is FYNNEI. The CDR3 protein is CASSEWQQETQYF. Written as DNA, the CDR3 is TGTGCCAGCAGTGAGTGGCAGCAAGAGACCCAGTACTTC.

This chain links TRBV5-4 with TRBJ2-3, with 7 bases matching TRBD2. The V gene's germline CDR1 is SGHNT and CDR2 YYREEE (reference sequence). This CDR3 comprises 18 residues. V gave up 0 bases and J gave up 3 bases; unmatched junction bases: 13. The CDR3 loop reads CASSLDLFGGGITDTQYF. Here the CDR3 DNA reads TGTGCCAGCAGCTTGGATTTGTTCGGCGGGGGAATTACAGATACGCAGTATTTT.

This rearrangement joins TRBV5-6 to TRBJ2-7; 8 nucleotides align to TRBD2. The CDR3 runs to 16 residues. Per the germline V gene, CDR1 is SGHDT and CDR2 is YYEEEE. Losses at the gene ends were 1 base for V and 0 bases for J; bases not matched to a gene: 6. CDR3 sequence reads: CASSLYWRGDSYEQYF. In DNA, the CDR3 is TGTGCCAGCAGCTTGTATTGGCGGGGGGACTCCTACGAGCAGTACTTC.

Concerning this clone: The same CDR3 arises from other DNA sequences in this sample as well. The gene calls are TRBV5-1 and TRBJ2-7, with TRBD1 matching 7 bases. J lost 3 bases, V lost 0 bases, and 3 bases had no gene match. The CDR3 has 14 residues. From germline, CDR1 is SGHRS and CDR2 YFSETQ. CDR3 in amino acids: CASSLGTGVYEQYF. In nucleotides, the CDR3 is TGCGCCAGCAGCTTGGGGACAGGCGTCTACGAGCAGTACTTC.

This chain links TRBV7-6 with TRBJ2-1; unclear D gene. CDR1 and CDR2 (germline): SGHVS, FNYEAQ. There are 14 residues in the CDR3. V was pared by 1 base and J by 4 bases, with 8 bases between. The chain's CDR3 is CASSLVPGYNEQFF. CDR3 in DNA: TGTGCCAGCAGCTTAGTCCCCGGGTACAATGAGCAGTTCTTC.

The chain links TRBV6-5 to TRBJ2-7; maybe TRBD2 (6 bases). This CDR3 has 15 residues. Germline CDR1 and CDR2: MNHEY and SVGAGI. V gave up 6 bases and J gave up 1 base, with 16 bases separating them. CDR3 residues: CASSPLRGSSYEQYF. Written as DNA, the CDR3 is TGTGCCAGCAGCCCACTCCGGGGGTCTTCCTACGAGCAGTACTTC.

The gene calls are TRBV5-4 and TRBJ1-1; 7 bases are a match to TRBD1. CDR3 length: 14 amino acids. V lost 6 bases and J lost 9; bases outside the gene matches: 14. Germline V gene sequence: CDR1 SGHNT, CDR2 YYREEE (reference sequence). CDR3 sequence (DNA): TGTGCCAGCAACCGACAGGGTCCCACAAGTCAAGCTTTCTTT. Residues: CASNRQGPTSQAFF. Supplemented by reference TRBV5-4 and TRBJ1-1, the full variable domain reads ETGVTQSPTHLIKTRGQQVTLRCSSQSGHNTVSWYQQALGQGPQFIFQYYREEENGRGNFPPRFSGLQFPNYSSELNVNALELDDSALYLCASNRQGPTSQAFFGQGTRLTVV.

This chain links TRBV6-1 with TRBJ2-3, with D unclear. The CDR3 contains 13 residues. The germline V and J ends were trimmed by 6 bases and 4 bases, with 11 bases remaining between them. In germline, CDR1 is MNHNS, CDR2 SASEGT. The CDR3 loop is CASSLVGADTQYF. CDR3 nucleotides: TGTGCCAGCAGCCTAGTTGGGGCAGATACGCAGTATTTT.